These 12 T cell receptor beta chains came from one sample sequenced in a study of blood T cell repertoires in COVID-19. Method: immunoSEQ multiplex PCR; TCRdb's copy keeps in-frame clones and lacks some. The sample lists about 170,000 clones, around nine tenths occurring once. The sequencing sample was made of peripheral blood. The receptors here all came from a man aged 70 or older with acute or convalescent COVID-19.

This chain uses TRBV5-1 with TRBJ2-5, with 7 bases aligning to TRBD1. The CDR3 runs to 14 residues. Germline V CDR1 and CDR2: SGHRS, YFSETQ. The ends lost 4 bases at V and 10 bases at J; junction bases unmatched: 13. Here the CDR3 DNA reads TGCGCCAGCAGCCCAGGGACAGCCCGAAAGGACCAGTACTTC. Translated, it gives CASSPGTARKDQYF.

CDR3 amino acids: CASSSTGQGFEKLFF. The CDR3 DNA reads as TGTGCCAGCAGCTCAACGGGACAGGGGTTTGAAAAACTGTTTTTT. The rearrangement links TRBV5-6 to TRBJ1-4; 10 bases match TRBD1. V trimming: 3 bases; J trimming: 7 bases; junction bases outside the gene matches: 6. This CDR3 comprises 15 residues. The germline V gene encodes CDR1 SGHDT and CDR2 YYEEEE.

The rearrangement links TRBV30 to TRBJ1-6; TRBD1 aligns across 8 bases. The CDR3 covers 14 residues. Trimming at V came to 0 bases and at J to 7 bases, leaving 2 bases not matched to a gene. The germline CDR1 and CDR2 sequences are GTSNPN and SVGIG (reference sequence). CDR3 nucleotides: TGTGCCTGGAGTGTACCAGGGGGCAATTCACCCCTCCACTTT. As protein: CAWSVPGGNSPLHF.

CDR3 nucleotides: TGCGCCAGCAGCTTTTCGGACTCCTCCTACAATGAGCAGTTCTTC. Translation gives CASSFSDSSYNEQFF. The chain links TRBV5-1 to TRBJ2-1; perhaps TRBD2 as D (5 bases). The CDR3 extends over 15 amino acids. From germline, CDR1 is SGHRS and CDR2 YFSETQ. Trimming removed 2 bases from V and 0 bases from J, with 9 bases in between.

This clone was counted once. The genes are TRBV29-1 and TRBJ2-1; 10 positions match TRBD2. CDR3 length equals 14 residues. Germline assignment: CDR1 SQVTM and CDR2 ANQGSEA. Germline trimming cut 5 bases from V and 6 bases from J; bases unmatched to any gene: 7. The CDR3 coding sequence is TGCAGCGTTCGTAGGAGCGGGAGGGCCAATGAGCAGTTCTTC. Its protein is CSVRRSGRANEQFF.

The chain uses TRBV19 and TRBJ1-1; the match to TRBD1 covers 8 bases. The CDR3 contains 14 residues. V was pared by 6 bases and J by 5 bases, with 8 bases of the junction left unmatched. Germline CDR1 reads LNHDA; CDR2 reads SQIVND (reference sequence). CDR3 nucleotide sequence: TGTGCCAGTAGCGCCAGGGGGCGCGGGACTGAAGCTTTCTTT. It codes for CASSARGRGTEAFF.

The gene calls are TRBV7-9 and TRBJ2-7, with a tentative D call TRBD1 (5 bases). The germline CDR1 and CDR2 sequences are SEHNR and FQNEAQ (reference sequence). The CDR3 has 12 amino acids. V lost 8 bases, J lost 1 base, and 9 bases lay in between. The CDR3: CASETVSYEQYF. The DNA of the CDR3 is TGTGCCAGCGAGACAGTTTCCTACGAGCAGTACTTC.

This clone has only one observation. The genes are TRBV5-1 and TRBJ2-1, with 8 nucleotides matching TRBD2. There are 15 residues in the CDR3. CDR1 and CDR2 from the germline V gene are SGHRS and YFSETQ. Unmatched junction bases numbered 12, after V lost 4 bases and J lost 9 bases. The CDR3 DNA sequence: TGCGCCAGCAGCGTTTCCGGGACTAGTCAGACTGAGCAGTTCTTC. This encodes CASSVSGTSQTEQFF.

The chain couples TRBV25-1 to TRBJ2-7; 7 bases are shared with TRBD2. V gave up 10 bases and J gave up 0 bases; unmatched junction bases: 3. Germline CDR1 and CDR2: MGHDK and SYGVNS. This CDR3 comprises 12 residues. The CDR3 is CATRDYSYEQYF. CDR3 bases: TGTGCCACCCGGGACTACTCCTACGAGCAGTACTTC.

V is TRBV5-1 and J is TRBJ1-2; no clear D. Germline CDR1 reads SGHRS; CDR2 reads YFSETQ. This CDR3 is built from 14 residues. Trimming removed 4 bases at V and 0 bases at J, with 10 bases between. The CDR3 loop reads CASSVAAANYGYTF. CDR3 coding DNA: TGCGCCAGCAGCGTAGCGGCGGCTAACTATGGCTACACCTTC.

The chain joins TRBV2 to TRBJ1-2; D is possibly TRBD1 (6 bases). CDR3 length: 14 residues. CDR1 SNHLY and CDR2 FYNNEI come from the germline V gene. V lost 7 bases and J lost 6, with 18 bases in between. CDR3 loop: CASTKRGGRDGYTF. The CDR3, as DNA: TGTGCCAGCACCAAGAGGGGGGGGCGGGATGGCTACACCTTC.

This clone was counted a few times. The V and J genes are TRBV27 and TRBJ1-4; 9 bases are shared with TRBD1. The ends lost 1 base at V and 2 bases at J; junction bases unmatched: 2. This CDR3 has 16 residues. Germline V gives CDR1 MNHEY, CDR2 SMNVEV (reference sequence). The CDR3 sequence is CASSLFGQGTNEKLFF. CDR3 nucleotide sequence: TGTGCCAGCAGTTTATTTGGACAGGGGACTAATGAAAAACTGTTTTTT.